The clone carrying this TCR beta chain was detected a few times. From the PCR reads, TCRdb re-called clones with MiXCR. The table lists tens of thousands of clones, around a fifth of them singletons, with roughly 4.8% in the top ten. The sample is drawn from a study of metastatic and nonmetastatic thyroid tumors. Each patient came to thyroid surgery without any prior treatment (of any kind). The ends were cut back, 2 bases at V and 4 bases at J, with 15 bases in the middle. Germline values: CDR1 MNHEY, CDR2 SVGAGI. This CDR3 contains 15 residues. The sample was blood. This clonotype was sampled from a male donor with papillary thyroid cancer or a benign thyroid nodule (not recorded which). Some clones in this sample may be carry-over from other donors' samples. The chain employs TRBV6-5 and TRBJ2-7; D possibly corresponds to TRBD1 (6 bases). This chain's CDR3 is CASSYGPGTSYEQYF. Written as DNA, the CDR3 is TGTGCCAGCAGTTACGGCCCCGGGACATCTTACGAGCAGTACTTC.